This T cell receptor beta chain derives from a study of blood T cell repertoires in COVID-19. Study background: Sites in the United States, Italy and Spain provided acute and convalescent COVID-19 samples. Sources were T cells, B-cell-depleted T cells, or PBMCs; the material itself was cDNA or gDNA.

Patients from Seattle were sampled longitudinally, starting during active infection. Trimming took off 0 bases at V and 8 bases at J, with 11 bases between the two ends. Germline CDR1 SGDLS, CDR2 YYNGEE. The CDR3 has 14 residues. As handled by the study authors: Amplification from reference gene primers served as the basis for estimated nucleated cell counts. Some clones are missing from TCRdb's copy, which holds only in-frame ones; the method was immunoSEQ multiplex PCR. V, J and clone size are taken as reported in that table, and D and trimming were inferred from the DNA itself. Altogether tens of thousands of clones are present, around 77% being singletons, with the ten largest covering roughly 2.4%.

Sequencing input: peripheral blood. The rearrangement uses TRBV9 and TRBJ1-4; a possible D gene is TRBD1 (6 bases). The TCR originated in a man between 70 and 80 years old with COVID-19, enrolled during active disease. This CDR3 reads CASSVGLQGEKLFF. The CDR3, as DNA: TGTGCCAGCAGCGTAGGGTTACAGGGAGAAAAACTGTTTTTT.